This T cell receptor (beta chain) came from a study of CD4 T cells in relation to SARS-CoV-2 and coronaviruses. Findings and caveats of the study: Compared with monoreactive clones, crossreactive clones showed significantly weaker SARS-CoV-2 expansion.

Repertoires were generated with immunoSEQ multiplex PCR, while TCRdb's copy carries only in-frame clones and drops some. The sample yields 35,000 to 40,000 clones, about four fifths seen once. Trimming pared 6 bases from V and 11 bases from J, leaving 16 bases between. There are 12 residues in the CDR3. Of note for this clone: The antigen is unknown.

This sequence was found in an adult with COVID-19. V gene TRBV12-3 or TRBV12-4 combines with J gene TRBJ1-1; weak D call: TRBD1 (5 bases). Material: naive CD4+ T cells from PBMCs, cultured in vitro. Subset indicated: naive CD4+ T cells isolated by negative enrichment. CDR3 sequence reads: CASRYGGDAAFF. CDR3 in DNA: TGTGCCAGCAGGTACGGAGGGGATGCGGCTTTCTTT.